This T cell receptor beta chain is from a study of OX40 agonist ivuxolimab in advanced cancers. A note on the overall study: Ivuxolimab, which targeted the costimulatory receptor OX40 (CD134), was an agonistic, fully human IgG2 monoclonal antibody. Three dose-escalation patients achieved partial responses, one with hepatocellular carcinoma and two with cutaneous melanoma. Of the approximately 50 dose-escalation patients, hepatocellular carcinoma was present in about 20, melanoma in some 15, renal cell carcinoma in 9 and head and neck cancer in 9. Prior anti-PD-1, anti-PD-L1 or anti-CTLA-4 therapy was permitted, and checkpoint inhibitors had been received by roughly two fifths of dose-escalation patients. The monotherapy dose-escalation portion (N ≈ 55 patients) of the phase I ivuxolimab trial is reported in the paper. The dose-escalation cohort was almost 85% male with a mean age of around 62 years, ranging from 23 to 79. Intravenous ivuxolimab was administered to patients every 2 weeks at six dose levels: 0.01, 0.1, 0.3, 1.5, 3 and 10 mg/kg. The point of sequencing TCRbeta in the periphery was to test whether ivuxolimab changed TCR sequence diversity and drove clonal T-cell expansion. The investigation overall reported the following: At doses of 0.1 to 3.0 mg/kg, clonal expansion of both CD4+ and CD8+ blood T cells was observed from baseline to week 6. After ivuxolimab, expanded clones were on average more numerous among CD8+ T cells than among CD4+ T cells. In partial responders in the 0.1-3.0 mg/kg groups, normalized peripheral clonal expansion was found to be among the lowest, especially among CD8+ T cells. Antigen specificity was not determined for the clonally expanded peripheral T cells. Low levels of normalized T-cell clonal expansion were also seen in some patients who did not respond.

Genomic DNA was isolated from the sorted cells so that the TCRbeta CDR3 region could be sequenced. The immunoSEQ Assay was used for sequencing of TCRbeta CDR3 regions. As stored in TCRdb, this immuneACCESS dataset retains in-frame rearrangements with V and J assigned. A fraction of the clones does not appear; measured against another copy, unresolved V genes explain less than half of the discrepancy, and the remainder lacks a known reason. The sample contains about 80,000 clones, 65% to 90% of them found a single time. The biggest ten clones account for roughly 2% of the sample. The trial excluded patients who had a history of autoimmune disease or were on systemic immunosuppression. In every dose cohort, peripheral blood was drawn for TCR sequencing at baseline, cycle 4 day 1, and cycle 7 day 1. The samples were drawn from a first-in-human, open-label, multicenter phase I dose-escalation trial of ivuxolimab. Adults with locally advanced or metastatic head and neck squamous cell, hepatocellular, melanoma or renal cell carcinoma were enrolled in the trial. Before TCR sequencing, CD4+ T cells and CD8+ T cells from peripheral blood were sorted into separate populations.

A word on this clone: Which antigen it targets is not known. No quality values exist for individual bases; no much larger clone is one base distant.

V and J are truncated by 7 bases and 5 bases respectively, leaving an intervening sequence of 19 bases. CDR1 MDHEN and CDR2 SYDVKM are derived from the germline V gene. There are 15 amino acids in the CDR3, from cysteine to phenylalanine inclusive. Of the read, only the CDR3 DNA is kept; its 45 bases are in frame from base 1. The source material was CD4+ or CD8+ T cells sorted from blood, sampled in a trial of the OX40 agonist ivuxolimab. The source of this sequence is an adult with an advanced solid tumor such as melanoma, head and neck, liver or kidney cancer. The rearrangement combines TRBV28 with TRBJ2-3; TRBD2 might be the D gene, on 7 matching bases. DNA sequence: TGTGCCAGCATCGGGTTGGGGGGGCCAGGAGATACGCAGTATTTT. Its translation reads: CASIGLGGPGDTQYF.